A selection of T cell receptor beta chains follows, all from one sample in a study of beta chain features in type 1 diabetes. Produced via immunoSEQ multiplex PCR; TCRdb's table is partial and in-frame only. In the table there are about 340,000 clones, roughly 14% of which are singletons. Sequencing input: naive CD4+ T cells from blood. These TCRs come from a woman aged 18-30 years with type 1 diabetes. Both conserved end residues are part of each CDR3. The D gene is left open where the match is weak. Not all rows give a size; the values are once, few, many and, for expanded clones, a class.

>TRBD1|TRBJ1-5|few|TRBV2
CASRDRWDQPQHF
TGTGCCAGTAGGGACAGGTGGGATCAGCCCCAGCATTTT
>TRBD1|TRBJ1-1|-|TRBV19
CATQQGRAFF
TGTGCCACCCAACAGGGGCGAGCTTTCTTT
>-|TRBJ2-7|many|TRBV29-1
CSAQGHYEQYF
TGCAGCGCCCAGGGGCACTACGAGCAGTACTTC
>TRBD2|TRBJ2-1|few|TRBV4-1
CASSRRLAGRNEQFF
TGCGCCAGCAGCCGTAGACTAGCGGGAAGAAATGAGCAGTTCTTC
>TRBD2|TRBJ2-3|-|TRBV19
CASSRLAGWNTDTQYF
TGTGCCAGTAGTAGATTAGCGGGCTGGAACACAGATACGCAGTATTTT
>-|TRBJ1-1|few|TRBV18
CASSPWQGKNTEAFF
TGTGCCAGCTCACCCTGGCAGGGTAAGAACACTGAAGCTTTCTTT
>-|TRBJ2-1|-|TRBV7-9
CASSLGSGRFGNEQFF
TGTGCCAGCAGCTTAGGATCGGGAAGATTCGGCAATGAGCAGTTCTTC
>-|TRBJ2-1|few|TRBV29-1
CSVGPYEQFF
TGCAGCGTTGGTCCGTATGAGCAGTTCTTC
>-|TRBJ1-2|-|TRBV21-1
CASSRRNNGYTF
TGTGCCAGCAGCCGCAGGAATAATGGCTACACCTTC
>-|TRBJ1-1|-|TRBV28
CASSFAGAGYTEAFF
TGTGCCAGCAGTTTCGCGGGCGCAGGTTACACTGAAGCTTTCTTT
>TRBD1|TRBJ2-5|few|TRBV6-6
CASSYWGQDVYF
TGTGCCAGCAGTTACTGGGGACAGGACGTGTACTTC
>-|TRBJ1-3|-|TRBV18
CASSPMEQTPGNTIYF
TGTGCCAGCTCACCAATGGAACAGACGCCTGGAAACACCATATATTTT
>TRBD2|TRBJ2-1|few|TRBV30
CAWKRAAGERVYNEQFF
TGTGCCTGGAAACGTGCGGCGGGAGAGCGGGTCTACAATGAGCAGTTCTTC
>TRBD2|TRBJ2-3|-|TRBV19
CASNRAGGLTNVDTQYF
TGTGCCAGTAATCGAGCGGGAGGCCTGACAAATGTGGATACGCAGTATTTT
>-|TRBJ2-7|-|TRBV14
CASSPRGVAYEQYF
TGTGCCAGCAGCCCCAGGGGGGTGGCCTACGAGCAGTACTTC
>-|TRBJ2-7|-|TRBV4-2
CASSQEGFYEQYF
TGTGCCAGCAGCCAGGAGGGATTCTACGAGCAGTACTTC
>TRBD2|TRBJ2-1|-|TRBV11-2
CASSLARTSGYNEQFF
TGTGCCAGCAGCTTAGCCCGGACTAGCGGGTACAATGAGCAGTTCTTC
>-|TRBJ1-1|-|TRBV11-2
CASSTGMNTEAFF
TGTGCCAGCTCGACAGGTATGAACACTGAAGCTTTCTTT
>-|TRBJ1-1|few|TRBV13
CASSLDRGTEAFF
TGTGCCAGCAGCTTAGATAGGGGTACTGAAGCTTTCTTT
>-|TRBJ1-1|-|TRBV5-1
CASSFGGPNTEAFF
TGCGCCAGCAGCTTCGGGGGACCGAACACTGAAGCTTTCTTT
>-|TRBJ2-2|-|TRBV16
CASSQHRSGAGELFF
TGTGCCAGCAGCCAGCACCGGTCAGGTGCCGGGGAGCTGTTTTTT
>TRBD1|TRBJ2-5|-|TRBV12-5
CASGIGTAQGETQYF
TGTGCTAGTGGCATCGGGACAGCCCAAGGAGAGACCCAGTACTTC
>TRBD1|TRBJ2-4|-|TRBV28
CASSLIGQGINIQYF
TGTGCCAGCAGTTTAATTGGACAGGGGATAAACATTCAGTACTTC
>TRBD1|TRBJ2-5|-|TRBV18
CASSPPNRGSYQETQYF
TGTGCCAGCTCACCACCCAACAGGGGCTCGTACCAAGAGACCCAGTACTTC
>TRBD2|TRBJ2-7|-|TRBV28
CASSLSSGYSYEQYF
TGTGCCAGCAGTTTATCTAGCGGCTACTCCTACGAGCAGTACTTC
>TRBD1|TRBJ2-3|many|TRBV29-1
CSAGTGGTDTQYF
TGCAGCGCGGGGACAGGGGGCACAGATACGCAGTATTTT
>-|TRBJ2-3|-|TRBV28
CASRAIRISTDTQYF
TGTGCCAGCAGGGCCATCCGTATTAGCACAGATACGCAGTATTTT
>TRBD2|TRBJ2-1|few|TRBV27
CASSWGTSGSNEQFF
TGTGCCAGCAGTTGGGGGACTAGCGGGAGCAATGAGCAGTTCTTC
>-|TRBJ1-2|-|TRBV18
CASSPPGYGYTF
TGTGCCAGCTCACCGCCGGGGTATGGCTACACCTTC
>-|TRBJ1-2|few|TRBV20-1
CSAAGPYGYTF
TGCAGTGCCGCGGGACCCTATGGCTACACCTTC
>TRBD2|TRBJ2-5|-|TRBV4-3
CASSQDVPSGGGETQYF
TGCGCCAGCAGCCAAGATGTACCTAGCGGGGGGGGAGAGACCCAGTACTTC
>TRBD1|TRBJ2-2|few|TRBV9
CASSVLNRGDTGELFF
TGTGCCAGCAGCGTCCTGAACAGGGGGGACACCGGGGAGCTGTTTTTT
>-|TRBJ1-1|-|TRBV18
CASSPRGPLNTEAFF
TGTGCCAGCTCACCACGTGGCCCGTTGAACACTGAAGCTTTCTTT
>-|TRBJ1-5|-|TRBV2
CASRQNSNQPQHF
TGTGCCAGCAGACAGAATAGCAATCAGCCCCAGCATTTT
>-|TRBJ1-1|-|TRBV29-1
CSVVSFPGNTEAFF
TGCAGCGTTGTTTCATTTCCGGGAAACACTGAAGCTTTCTTT
>-|TRBJ2-5|few|TRBV2
CASIGGVETQYF
TGTGCCAGCATAGGGGGGGTGGAGACCCAGTACTTC
>-|TRBJ2-1|few|TRBV9
CASSVDLPDYNEQFF
TGTGCCAGCAGCGTAGACTTACCCGACTACAATGAGCAGTTCTTC
>TRBD2|TRBJ2-7|few|TRBV30
CAWSFQILAGVYEQYF
TGTGCCTGGAGTTTCCAGATATTAGCGGGAGTCTACGAGCAGTACTTC
>-|TRBJ2-5|-|TRBV28
CASSFSTRVGSTKTQYF
TGTGCCAGCAGTTTCAGTACCCGAGTCGGGAGTACCAAGACCCAGTACTTC
>-|TRBJ1-2|-|TRBV6-5
CASSRGGSNYGYTF
TGTGCCAGCAGCCGGGGAGGGAGTAACTATGGCTACACCTTC
>TRBD2|TRBJ2-5|-|TRBV19
CASKAIIAGQETQYF
TGTGCCAGTAAGGCCATTATAGCGGGCCAAGAGACCCAGTACTTC
>TRBD2|TRBJ2-5|-|TRBV6-5
CASRTSGSRETQYF
TGTGCCAGCAGGACTAGCGGGAGTCGGGAGACCCAGTACTTC
>TRBD1|TRBJ2-1|-|TRBV28
CASSLSGTGGVNEQFF
TGTGCCAGCAGTTTATCGGGGACAGGGGGTGTCAATGAGCAGTTCTTC
>TRBD2|TRBJ2-5|few|TRBV7-7
CASSPGGAAETQYF
TGTGCCAGCAGCCCCGGGGGGGCCGCAGAGACCCAGTACTTC
>TRBD1|TRBJ1-4|few|TRBV4-2
CASSQDRQGGEKLFF
TGTGCCAGCAGCCAAGATAGACAGGGCGGTGAAAAACTGTTTTTT